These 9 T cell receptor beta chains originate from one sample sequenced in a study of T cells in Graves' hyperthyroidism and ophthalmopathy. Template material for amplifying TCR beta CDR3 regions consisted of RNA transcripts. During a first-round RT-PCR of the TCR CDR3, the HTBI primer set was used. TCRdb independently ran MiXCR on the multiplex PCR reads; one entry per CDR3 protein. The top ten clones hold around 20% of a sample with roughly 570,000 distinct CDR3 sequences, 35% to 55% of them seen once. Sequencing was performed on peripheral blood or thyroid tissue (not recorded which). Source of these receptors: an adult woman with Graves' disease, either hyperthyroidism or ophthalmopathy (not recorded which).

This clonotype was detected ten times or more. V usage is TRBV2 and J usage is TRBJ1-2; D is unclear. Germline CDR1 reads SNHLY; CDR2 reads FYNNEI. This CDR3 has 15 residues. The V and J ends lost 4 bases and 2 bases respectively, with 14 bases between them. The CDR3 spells CASSVGVGWNYGYTF. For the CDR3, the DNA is TGTGCCAGCAGTGTAGGAGTCGGCTGGAACTATGGCTACACCTTC.

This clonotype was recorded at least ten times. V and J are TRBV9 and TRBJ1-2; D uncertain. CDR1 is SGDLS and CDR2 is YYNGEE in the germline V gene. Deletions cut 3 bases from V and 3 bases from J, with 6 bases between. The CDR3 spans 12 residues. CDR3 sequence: CASSEDDYGYTF. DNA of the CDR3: TGTGCCAGCAGCGAGGACGACTATGGCTACACCTTC.

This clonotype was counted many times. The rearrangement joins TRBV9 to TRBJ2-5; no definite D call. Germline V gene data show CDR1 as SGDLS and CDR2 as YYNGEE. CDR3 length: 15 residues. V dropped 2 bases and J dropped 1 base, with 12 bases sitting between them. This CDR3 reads CASSVSGGVQETQYF. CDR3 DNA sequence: TGTGCCAGCAGCGTCTCGGGCGGCGTCCAAGAGACCCAGTACTTC.

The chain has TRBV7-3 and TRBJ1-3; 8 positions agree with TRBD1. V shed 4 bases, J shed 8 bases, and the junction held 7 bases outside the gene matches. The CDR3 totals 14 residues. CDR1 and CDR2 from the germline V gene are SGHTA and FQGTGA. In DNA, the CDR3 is TGTGCCAGCAGCTCCGGGACAGGAGTTGACACCATATATTTT. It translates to CASSSGTGVDTIYF.

The CDR3 coding sequence is TGTGCCATCAGTGTCGGTAGAACTAGTCACTACGAGCAGTACTTC. As protein: CAISVGRTSHYEQYF. V usage is TRBV10-3 and J usage is TRBJ2-7; weak D call: TRBD2 (5 bases). The germline V gene has CDR1 ENHRY and CDR2 SYGVKD. V was cut by 4 bases and J by 3 bases, with 16 bases left in between. The CDR3 runs 15 residues.

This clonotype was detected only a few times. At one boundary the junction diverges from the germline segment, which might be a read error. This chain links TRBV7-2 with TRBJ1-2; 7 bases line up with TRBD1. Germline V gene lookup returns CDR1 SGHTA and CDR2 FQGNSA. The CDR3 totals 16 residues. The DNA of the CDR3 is TGCGCCAGCAGCCAAGCAGGACTATCAGGGGGCTATGGCTACACCTTC. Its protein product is CASSQAGLSGGYGYTF.

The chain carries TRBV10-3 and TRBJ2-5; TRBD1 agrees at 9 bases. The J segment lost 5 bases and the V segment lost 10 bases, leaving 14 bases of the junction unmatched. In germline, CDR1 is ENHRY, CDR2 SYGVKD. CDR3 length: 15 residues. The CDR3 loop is CATATGTGPGETQYF. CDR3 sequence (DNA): TGTGCCACCGCAACCGGGACAGGGCCGGGGGAGACCCAGTACTTC.

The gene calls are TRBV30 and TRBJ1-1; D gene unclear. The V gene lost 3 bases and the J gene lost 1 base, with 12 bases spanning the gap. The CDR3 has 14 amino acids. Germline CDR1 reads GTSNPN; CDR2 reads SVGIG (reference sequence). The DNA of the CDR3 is TGTGCCTGGAGCCCCGGACGTAAGAACACTGAAGCTTTCTTT. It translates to CAWSPGRKNTEAFF.

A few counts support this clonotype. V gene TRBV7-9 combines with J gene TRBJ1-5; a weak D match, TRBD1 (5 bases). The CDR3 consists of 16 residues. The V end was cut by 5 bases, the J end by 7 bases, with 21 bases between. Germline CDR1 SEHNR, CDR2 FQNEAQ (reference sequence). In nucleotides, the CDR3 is TGTGCCAGCAGCCTTAGTCCGGGGGGTTGGGAGCAGCCCCAGCATTTT. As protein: CASSLSPGGWEQPQHF.